The 21 T cell receptor beta chains given below trace back to one sample, sequenced in a study of shared clonotypes between healthy human individuals. Assay used: immunoSEQ multiplex PCR; TCRdb lists only in-frame clones, some missing. The top ten hold roughly 1.5% of the sample, which has 850,000 to 1,200,000 clones, approximately 68% seen once. The specimen sequenced was memory CD4+ T cells sorted from blood. Subset reported: CD45RA-negative fraction. The source of these receptors is a man aged 18 to 29 in good health.

The chain links TRBV7-2 to TRBJ2-7, with 11 bases identical to TRBD2. Germline values: CDR1 SGHTA, CDR2 FQGNSA. The trim removed 5 bases at V and 2 bases at J, leaving 8 bases unmatched. The CDR3 extends over 16 amino acids. DNA of the CDR3: TGTGCCAGCAGCCTCTCAAGACTAGCGGGGACCTACGAGCAGTACTTC. This codes for CASSLSRLAGTYEQYF.

This chain connects TRBV6-5 to TRBJ1-1; possibly TRBD1 for D (5 bases). V lost 5 bases, J lost 5 bases, and 12 bases lay in between. The CDR3 is made up of 13 amino acids. Germline V gene sequence: CDR1 MNHEY, CDR2 SVGAGI. CDR3 sequence: CASSGSGGTEAFF. The CDR3 DNA reads as TGTGCCAGCAGTGGGTCGGGGGGTACTGAAGCTTTCTTT.

This clone was observed a single time. The rearrangement uses TRBV10-1 and TRBJ2-5; TRBD2 matches 11 bases. The J segment lost 4 bases and the V segment lost 0 bases, leaving 13 bases of the junction unmatched. Germline V gene sequence: CDR1 WNHNN, CDR2 SYGVQD (reference sequence). This CDR3 contains 19 residues. The CDR3 reads CASSESYIWGLADRETQYF. CDR3 sequence (DNA): TGCGCCAGCAGTGAGTCGTATATATGGGGACTAGCGGACAGAGAGACCCAGTACTTC.

The genes are TRBV4-3 and TRBJ1-1; D ambiguous. V lost 0 bases and J 1 base, leaving 12 bases between the germline ends. The CDR3 has 16 residues. Germline CDR1 reads LGHNA; CDR2 reads YSLEER. The CDR3 DNA reads TGCGCCAGCAGCCAAGATTACAAGGCCACGAACACTGAAGCTTTCTTT. Its protein product is CASSQDYKATNTEAFF.

This clone appeared many times. The chain links TRBV9 to TRBJ2-1, with D perhaps TRBD1 (6 bases). The CDR3 sequence is 13 residues long. Trimming took 4 bases from V and 9 from J, leaving 14 bases between them. CDR1 is SGDLS and CDR2 is YYNGEE in the germline V gene. The CDR3 spells CASSITGNVEQFF. Here the CDR3 DNA reads TGTGCCAGCAGCATAACAGGGAATGTTGAGCAGTTCTTC.

V usage is TRBV4-3 and J usage is TRBJ2-3; D is unclear. Germline CDR1 is LGHNA and CDR2 is YSLEER. The CDR3 loop spans 15 amino acids. The V gene lost 0 bases and the J gene lost 5 bases, with 12 bases spanning the gap. The CDR3 bases are TGCGCCAGCAGCCAAGATCTGGGCTGGCTAGATACGCAGTATTTT. This gives the protein CASSQDLGWLDTQYF.

This clone was counted only a few times. DNA for the CDR3: TGTGCCAGCAGTTTGTACGGGGGCGGCGCGGAGCTGTTTTTT. Amino acids: CASSLYGGGAELFF. This chain connects TRBV27 to TRBJ2-2; TRBD1 or TRBD2 may be the D gene (6 bases each). Per the germline V gene, CDR1 is MNHEY and CDR2 is SMNVEV (reference sequence). The CDR3 has 14 residues. V was shortened by 3 bases and J by 10 bases, with 15 bases between the two germline ends.

In regard to this clone: Other DNA sequences in the same sample also yield this CDR3. The chain recombines TRBV27 with TRBJ2-1; 9 bases match TRBD1. CDR1 and CDR2 from the germline V gene are MNHEY and SMNVEV (reference sequence). J lost 0 bases, V lost 5 bases, and 2 bases had no gene match. The CDR3 covers 15 residues. The CDR3 here is CASSLTGGSYNEQFF. CDR3 coding DNA: TGTGCCAGCAGTCTGACAGGGGGCTCCTACAATGAGCAGTTCTTC.

Comment on this clone: The same CDR3 also results from other DNA sequences found in this sample. The chain joins TRBV7-9 to TRBJ1-5, with D possibly TRBD1 on 5 matching bases. Germline loops: CDR1 SEHNR, CDR2 FQNEAQ (reference sequence). Between the trimmed V and J ends, which lost 5 bases and 0 bases, there was a span of 11 bases. The CDR3 consists of 15 residues. CDR3: CASSPPGSSNQPQHF. The CDR3 coding sequence is TGTGCCAGCAGCCCCCCAGGGAGTAGCAATCAGCCCCAGCATTTT.

The rearrangement links TRBV29-1 to TRBJ2-7, with 14 positions matching TRBD2. After removal of 7 bases from V and 6 bases from J, the junction contained 8 bases not matched to a gene. There are 14 residues in the CDR3. From germline, CDR1 is SQVTM and CDR2 ANQGSEA. The CDR3: CSASGTSGRSEQYF. CDR3 coding DNA: TGCAGCGCTTCCGGGACTAGCGGGAGAAGCGAGCAGTACTTC.

The V call is TRBV11-2, the J call TRBJ1-5; D is undetermined. CDR3 size: 13 residues. Deletions cut 0 bases from V and 11 bases from J, with 11 bases between. Germline CDR1 is SGHAT and CDR2 is FQNNGV. The CDR3 sequence is CASSLDWSGSQHF. The CDR3, as DNA: TGTGCCAGCAGCTTAGATTGGTCGGGTTCCCAGCATTTT.

This sequence joins TRBV4-1 and TRBJ2-3; D ambiguous. Trimming stripped 5 bases from V and 0 bases from J, with 12 bases between. The germline V gene has CDR1 MGHRA and CDR2 YSYEKL. The CDR3 length is 15 residues. The CDR3 reads CASSTGPTSTDTQYF. The CDR3, as DNA: TGCGCCAGCAGCACCGGACCGACCAGCACAGATACGCAGTATTTT.

The chain couples TRBV5-4 to TRBJ2-7; 7 bases map to TRBD1. V shed 0 bases and J 5 bases; nucleotides not matched to a gene: 8. Germline V gene sequence: CDR1 SGHNT, CDR2 YYREEE (reference sequence). This CDR3 region has 15 residues. The CDR3 coding sequence is TGTGCCAGCAGCTTGGACGGGACAGTCGATGACGAGCAGTACTTC. Protein product: CASSLDGTVDDEQYF.

V gene TRBV21-1 combines with J gene TRBJ2-2. TRBV21-1 constitutes a pseudogene. CDR3 length: 12 amino acids. The CDR3 DNA follows: TGTGCCGGCTTAAGGGAAACCGGGGAGCTGTTTTTT. Encoded protein: CAGLRETGELFF.

This clone was seen ten or more times. This sequence joins TRBV18 and TRBJ1-3, with 7 bases aligning to TRBD1. CDR1 is KGHSH, CDR2 LQKENI, per germline. The length of the CDR3 is 15 residues. V dropped 10 bases and J dropped 0; count of bases not matched to a gene: 9. The CDR3 DNA reads as TGTGCCACCGTTGCCGGGACAGCCTCTGGAAACACCATATATTTT. Translated, it gives CATVAGTASGNTIYF.

The chain carries TRBV5-4 and TRBJ1-4; no clear D gene. Trimming stripped 1 base from V and 13 bases from J, with 14 bases between. The CDR3 runs 13 residues. CDR1 is SGHNT, CDR2 YYREEE, per germline (reference sequence). In DNA, the CDR3 is TGTGCCAGCAGCTTGATGGGCGACACGGCACTGTTTTTT. Translation gives CASSLMGDTALFF.

The V and J genes are TRBV15 and TRBJ1-2, with D perhaps TRBD1 (6 bases). Trimming stripped 2 bases from V and 6 bases from J, with 13 bases between. Per germline, CDR1 LNHNV and CDR2 YYDKDF (reference sequence). There are 14 residues in the CDR3. This chain's CDR3 is CATSRPGTSNGYTF. The CDR3 nucleotides read TGTGCCACCAGCAGACCAGGGACATCAAATGGCTACACCTTC.

With regard to this clone: The sample has other DNA sequences that encode this CDR3 too. J is TRBJ1-6 and V is TRBV5-1; tentative D call: TRBD1 (5 bases). This CDR3 comprises 16 residues. V was trimmed by 0 bases and J by 7 bases, leaving 14 bases between them. The germline CDR1 and CDR2 sequences are SGHRS and YFSETQ. CDR3 sequence (DNA): TGCGCCAGCAGCTTGGACGCCGGGACGGGAAATTCACCCCTCCACTTT. Translated: CASSLDAGTGNSPLHF.

J is TRBJ2-1 and V is TRBV5-4; D gene uncertain. This CDR3 is 15 amino acids long. The germline V and J ends were trimmed by 2 bases and 5 bases, with 14 bases remaining between them. Germline values: CDR1 SGHNT, CDR2 YYREEE (reference sequence). The CDR3, as DNA: TGTGCCAGCAGCTTACCTGGGCTTGGGGACAATGAGCAGTTCTTC. This codes for CASSLPGLGDNEQFF.

The count of this clone is one. The chain combines TRBV6-1 with TRBJ1-1; no reliable D call. From germline, CDR1 is MNHNS and CDR2 SASEGT. CDR3 length: 14 residues. V was trimmed by 5 bases and J by 0 bases, leaving 10 bases between them. CDR3 nucleotide sequence: TGTGCCAGCAGTAGACCGGGGATGAACACTGAAGCTTTCTTT. Its translation is CASSRPGMNTEAFF.

This chain uses TRBV7-2 with TRBJ1-1; 8 bases are shared with TRBD1. V lost 4 bases and J lost 0; bases outside the gene matches: 13. The CDR3 is made up of 18 amino acids. The germline V gene has CDR1 SGHTA and CDR2 FQGNSA. CDR3 loop: CASSSSGWTGTMNTEAFF. In nucleotides, the CDR3 is TGTGCCAGCAGCTCCAGCGGGTGGACAGGGACCATGAACACTGAAGCTTTCTTT.